These 10 T cell receptor beta chains originate from one sample sequenced in a study of control samples from healthy donors and cancer patients. The repertoire was sequenced with immunoSEQ multiplex PCR; TCRdb's copy has only in-frame clones and lacks some. The repertoire holds 75,000 to 100,000 clones, around 83% seen once, with 0.95% to 1.5% in the top ten. The material sequenced was blood. These receptors originate from a woman in her forties or fifties in good health.

The V and J genes are TRBV14 and TRBJ2-1; 7 nucleotides agree with TRBD1. The CDR3 totals 15 residues. The J segment lost 1 base and the V segment lost 5 bases, leaving 5 bases of the junction unmatched. In germline, CDR1 is SGHDN, CDR2 FVKESK. CDR3 coding DNA: TGTGCCAGCAGCTCAATGACAGGGTCCTACAATGAGCAGTTCTTC. Translation: CASSSMTGSYNEQFF.

CDR3 amino acids: CASSPERTGTVEAFF. CDR3 coding DNA: TGTGCCAGCAGTCCCGAGAGGACAGGGACGGTTGAAGCTTTCTTT. The chain has TRBV2 and TRBJ1-1; TRBD1 aligns across 8 bases. V shed 5 bases, J shed 7 bases, and the junction held 12 bases outside the gene matches. CDR3 size: 15 residues. Germline CDR1 reads SNHLY; CDR2 reads FYNNEI.

V and J are TRBV10-3 and TRBJ2-3, with TRBD2 identical over 8 bases. Losses at the gene ends were 6 bases for V and 2 bases for J; bases not matched to a gene: 7. Per the germline V gene, CDR1 is ENHRY and CDR2 is SYGVKD. The CDR3 covers 15 residues. The CDR3, as DNA: TGTGCCATCAGCCGGACTAGCAGATACACAGATACGCAGTATTTT. Its protein is CAISRTSRYTDTQYF.

This chain links TRBV6-5 with TRBJ1-4; the D gene is possibly TRBD1 (5 bases). Germline CDR1 is MNHEY and CDR2 is SVGAGI. Trimming shortened V by 4 bases and J by 0 bases, and 12 bases separated the two germline ends. The length of the CDR3 is 16 residues. CDR3 DNA: TGTGCCAGCAGTTCGACAGCAAGCCCAACTAATGAAAAACTGTTTTTT. Protein: CASSSTASPTNEKLFF.

The gene calls are TRBV28 and TRBJ2-7; 10 bases agree with TRBD2. CDR1 and CDR2 (germline): MDHEN, SYDVKM. V lost 6 bases and J lost 1; bases outside the gene matches: 18. The CDR3 has 19 amino acids. Here the CDR3 DNA reads TGTGCCAGCAGCCCCTCCGGTGCAGCGGGAGGGCTCCTTTCCTACGAGCAGTACTTC. Residues: CASSPSGAAGGLLSYEQYF.

The chain carries TRBV9 and TRBJ1-3; no firm D call. The V gene's germline CDR1 is SGDLS and CDR2 YYNGEE. V was shortened by 1 base and J by 0 bases, with 5 bases between the two germline ends. The CDR3 is made up of 14 amino acids. DNA for the CDR3: TGTGCCAGCAGCGTACAGGACTCTGGAAACACCATATATTTT. Amino acids: CASSVQDSGNTIYF.

The chain uses TRBV7-9 and TRBJ2-5, with 9 bases that match TRBD1. The CDR3 length is 16 residues. Per the germline V gene, CDR1 is SEHNR and CDR2 is FQNEAQ (reference sequence). V gave up 3 bases and J gave up 5 bases; unmatched junction bases: 10. The CDR3 DNA follows: TGTGCCAGCAGCTTCGCCCCGGGACAGGGAGGGGAGACCCAGTACTTC. It translates to CASSFAPGQGGETQYF.

With regard to this clone: Germline is not matched at one junction end, which may reflect a read error. The rearrangement joins TRBV7-2 to TRBJ1-3, with 12 bases identical to TRBD1. The germline V gene has CDR1 SGHTA and CDR2 FQGNSA. The CDR3 spans 19 residues. The CDR3 DNA is TGTGCCAGCAGCCTAGCACTCCGGGACAGGGGGCGTTCTAGAAACACCATATATTTT. Protein product: CASSLALRDRGRSRNTIYF. Supplemented by reference TRBV7-2 and TRBJ1-3, the full variable domain reads GAGVSQSPSNKVTEKGKDVELRCDPISGHTALYWYRQSLGQGLEFLIYFQGNSAPDKSGLPSDRFSAERTGGSVSTLTIQRTQQEDSAVYLCASSLALRDRGRSRNTIYFGEGSWLTVV.

V usage is TRBV3-1 (or the pseudogene TRBV3-2) and J usage is TRBJ2-5, with D maybe TRBD2 (6 bases). Trimming pared 4 bases from V and 1 base from J, leaving 16 bases between. The V gene's germline CDR1 is LGHDT and CDR2 YNNKEL (reference sequence). CDR3 length equals 16 residues. CDR3 protein: CASSRYMGEVQETQYF. CDR3 sequence (DNA): TGTGCCAGCAGCCGTTACATGGGGGAGGTCCAAGAGACCCAGTACTTC.

The chain links TRBV18 to TRBJ2-5; 13 nucleotides line up with TRBD2. CDR1 is KGHSH and CDR2 is LQKENI in the germline V gene. This CDR3 is built from 16 residues. V was pared by 0 bases and J by 2 bases, with 0 bases of the junction left unmatched. The CDR3: CASSPPGLAGQETQYF. CDR3 in DNA: TGTGCCAGCTCACCACCGGGACTAGCGGGACAAGAGACCCAGTACTTC.